The T cell receptor (beta chain) under discussion was sequenced for a study of beta chain features in type 1 diabetes. General study findings and limits: Among type 1 diabetes patients, VDJ junctions had fewer insertions and more deletions. PCR might pick shorter templates more often, in the same way for patients and controls.

The collection from each donor was one heparinised blood draw averaging roughly 110 mL. Isolation of CD4+ naive, central memory, regulatory and stem cell-like memory cells was achieved by sorting via CD45RO/CCR7/CD25/CD127/CD95/CD27. Expressed TCRB transcripts were sequenced, since all the RNA that had been isolated was reverse transcribed. TCRdb keeps only in-frame clones here, not all; method: immunoSEQ multiplex PCR. This table holds fewer than 900,000 clones, 15% to 20% found once. Turning to this clone: Its antigen remains unknown.

The sequencing sample was made of naive CD4+ T cells from blood. The clonotype originates from a young woman in good health.

The CDR3 is CASSLVGAGYEQYF. CDR3 coding DNA: TGCGCCAGCAGCTTGGTGGGGGCAGGTTACGAGCAGTACTTC. The chain joins TRBV5-1 to TRBJ2-7; D is perhaps TRBD1 (6 bases). The germline CDR1 and CDR2 sequences are SGHRS and YFSETQ. The length of the CDR3 is 14 residues. The V end lost 0 bases, the J end lost 4 bases, and 11 bases lay between the germline ends.